Described below is a single T cell receptor (beta chain) sequence and its context. The source of the sample is a study of blood T cells in healthy people across ages. Using a J-beta primer mix together with a sample-barcoded 5' primer, a second PCR was run for roughly 7 to 11 cycles. TCRdb re-called the 5' RACE reads through MiXCR, storing one row per CDR3 protein. The sample holds approximately 900,000 distinct CDR3 sequences, approximately 49% seen once. This CDR3 is 16 amino acids long. V gave up 1 base and J gave up 7 bases; unmatched junction bases: 13. Germline lookup yields CDR1 SGHDN and CDR2 FVKESK.

The chain has TRBV14 and TRBJ2-7; TRBD2 matches 7 bases. The TCR was taken from a man aged 30-40 years in good health. The sample comprised blood. The CDR3: CASSQGGRAGYNEQYF. In nucleotides, the CDR3 is TGTGCCAGCAGCCAAGGGGGACGAGCGGGATACAATGAGCAGTACTTC.